This TCR beta chain was sequenced during a study of blood T cell repertoires in COVID-19. V was pared by 5 bases and J by 2 bases, with 13 bases between. Germline-derived CDR1 and CDR2 are LNHDA and SQIVND (reference sequence). The CDR3 runs 15 residues. Original data processing: Counts of nucleated cells, estimated from reference gene primer amplification, were obtained. Only in-frame clones appear in the TCRdb table, and some are missing; sequencing was by immunoSEQ multiplex PCR. The V and J calls and clone size are taken from that table; D and trimming were inferred from the DNA. The sample yields a few hundred thousand clones, 87% seen once.

The sequence was obtained from a man aged 18 to 29 with acute COVID-19. Sequencing was carried out using PBMCs or T cells enriched from blood (not recorded which). The chain employs TRBV19 and TRBJ1-5, with D perhaps TRBD1 (5 bases). The CDR3 coding sequence is TGTGCCAGTAGTCCCCAGGGTAGAGGCAATCAGCCCCAGCATTTT. Protein sequence: CASSPQGRGNQPQHF.